Here is one T cell receptor (beta chain) with its context. The antigen is unknown. This record comes from a study of T-cell reconstitution after alpha-beta-depleted transplantation in children. Unique molecular identifiers were used to barcode this TCRbeta library. One entry per CDR3 protein results from TCRdb running MiXCR on the PCR reads. The sample consists of 300,000 to 400,000 distinct CDR3 sequences, around 20% of them appearing once. Broader study findings: After one year, T-cell counts and TCRbeta diversity mostly came from new T cells. Certain patients had high TCRbeta diversity at day 60, and it came from recipient T cells and thymic progenitors that survived. By about two months after transplant, alpha-beta T cells reportedly arose from several hundred graft clones that had expanded.

This specimen was PBMCs, mostly from graft donor cells, taken 180 days after TCRalphabeta/CD19-depleted stem cell transplant. The source is a male patient younger than 18 who had a stem cell transplant for acute lymphoblastic leukemia, so the T cells may come from the graft donor.

The CDR3 protein is CASSLSLQGAGETQYF. CDR3 sequence (DNA): TGCGCCAGCAGCTTGTCATTACAGGGGGCTGGAGAGACCCAGTACTTC. The chain joins TRBV5-1 to TRBJ2-5; 9 bases agree with TRBD1. Germline V gene lookup returns CDR1 SGHRS and CDR2 YFSETQ. CDR3 size: 16 residues. V dropped 1 base and J dropped 4; count of bases not matched to a gene: 8.